This TCR beta chain stems from a study of blood T cell repertoires in COVID-19. Study-level background: The study drew acute and convalescent COVID-19 samples from the United States, Italy and Spain.

The table came from immunoSEQ multiplex PCR; TCRdb's copy has only in-frame clones and leaves some out. The table shows 250,000 to 350,000 clones, with 75% to 90% occurring only once. Enrolled through a virtual design, the participants were between about 18 and 100 years of age and came from some 25 US areas. Participants' reported clinical history set cohort assignment. The CDR3 extends over 16 amino acids. The germline V gene encodes CDR1 SGHRS and CDR2 YFSETQ. Trimming stripped 5 bases from V and 5 bases from J, with 19 bases between. There are a few counts of this clone. The rearrangement joins TRBV5-1 to TRBJ1-4, with D perhaps TRBD1 (6 bases). The sample was PBMCs or T cells enriched from blood (not recorded which). This receptor was identified in a woman in her fifties or sixties who had recovered from COVID-19. DNA for the CDR3: TGCGCCAGCAGACCGATTCCTGGGGGCGAAAATGAAAAACTGTTTTTT. This translates into CASRPIPGGENEKLFF.